This T cell receptor (beta chain) was recovered during a study of blood T cells in healthy people across ages. The authors ran a second PCR of about 7 to 12 cycles using a sample-barcoded 5' primer and a J-beta primer mix. A single record per CDR3 protein comes from TCRdb applying MiXCR to the 5' RACE reads. The top ten clones hold less than 2.5% of a sample with over 1.5 million distinct CDR3 sequences, about 49% of them seen once. The CDR3 spans 13 residues. With 3 bases removed from V and 5 bases from J, the gap between germline ends came to 13 bases. The germline V gene has CDR1 SQVTM and CDR2 ANQGSEA.

Sample: blood. This receptor was taken from a woman in her thirties or forties in good health. The J gene is TRBJ2-5, the V gene TRBV29-1; D is perhaps TRBD1 (6 bases). The DNA for the CDR3 is TGCAGCGTTGACGGGCAGGGGAAGGAGACCCAGTACTTC. It is translated as CSVDGQGKETQYF.